The rows below give T cell receptor beta chains drawn from one sample of a study of cytomegalovirus exposure and HLA in healthy donors. Produced via immunoSEQ multiplex PCR; TCRdb's table is partial and in-frame only. The sample includes about 120,000 clones, under 90% of them seen just once. The sequenced material came from PBMCs. The receptors here all came from a woman in her thirties in good health and CMV-seronegative. Both conserved end residues are part of each CDR3. Fields, in order: J gene, clone size, V gene, D gene, CDR3 protein, CDR3 DNA. D genes are given only for firm matches. Only part of the rows carry a size: once, few, many, or a class if the clone is expanded.

>TRBJ1-4|-|TRBV2|-
CASSPSVRSEKLFF
TGTGCCAGCAGTCCCTCGGTCCGCTCTGAAAAACTGTTTTTT
>TRBJ1-4|-|TRBV6-5|TRBD1
CASSPGTEAEKLFF
TGTGCCAGCAGCCCCGGGACAGAGGCCGAAAAACTGTTTTTT
>TRBJ1-1|once|TRBV28|-
CASSPLEREAFF
TGTGCCAGCAGTCCTCTTGAGAGGGAAGCTTTCTTT
>TRBJ2-7|-|TRBV6-5|-
CASSYRETYEQYF
TGTGCCAGCAGTTACAGGGAGACCTACGAGCAGTACTTC
>TRBJ2-7|-|TRBV4-1|TRBD1
CASSHSGQGRSEQYF
TGCGCCAGCAGCCACTCCGGACAGGGTCGGAGCGAGCAGTACTTC
>TRBJ2-7|-|TRBV7-9|-
CASSLDTGSYEQYF
TGTGCCAGCAGCCTAGATACAGGATCTTACGAGCAGTACTTC
>TRBJ1-2|-|TRBV5-1|-
CASSLLSESNYGYTF
TGCGCCAGCAGCTTGCTGAGTGAGTCCAACTATGGCTACACCTTC
>TRBJ2-3|-|TRBV7-9|TRBD2
CASSSGLVTDTQYF
TGTGCCAGCAGCTCAGGACTAGTCACAGATACGCAGTATTTT
>TRBJ1-1|once|TRBV6-5|TRBD1
CASSYRGQANTEAFF
TGTGCCAGCAGTTACAGGGGGCAGGCGAACACTGAAGCTTTCTTT
>TRBJ1-2|-|TRBV29-1|-
CSVEVRDGYTF
TGCAGCGTTGAAGTTAGAGATGGCTACACCTTC
>TRBJ2-3|-|TRBV5-1|-
CASSPRPFGVDTQYF
TGCGCCAGCAGCCCCCGTCCCTTCGGTGTAGATACGCAGTATTTT
>TRBJ1-5|-|TRBV7-8|TRBD1
CASSSDRINQEPQHF
TGTGCCAGCAGCTCGGACAGGATTAATCAGGAGCCCCAGCATTTT
>TRBJ2-5|-|TRBV7-2|-
CASSRVAVRKETQYF
TGTGCCAGCAGCCGCGTAGCGGTCCGGAAAGAGACCCAGTACTTC
>TRBJ1-5|-|TRBV7-2|-
CASSAVGGHNQPQHF
TGTGCCAGCAGCGCAGTCGGCGGCCACAATCAGCCCCAGCATTTT
>TRBJ2-2|few|TRBV4-3|TRBD2
CASSQDSSGIGELFF
TGCGCCAGCAGCCAGGATTCTAGCGGTATCGGGGAGCTGTTTTTT
>TRBJ2-7|once|TRBV7-2|-
CASSLASIGPEQYF
TGTGCCAGCAGCTTAGCGTCTATCGGTCCGGAGCAGTACTTC
>TRBJ2-5|-|TRBV2|TRBD2
CASIRLAGGPETQYF
TGTGCCAGCATCCGACTAGCGGGGGGGCCGGAGACCCAGTACTTC
>TRBJ2-1|once|TRBV7-6|-
CASSSDQGPNEQFF
TGTGCCAGCAGCTCAGATCAGGGTCCCAATGAGCAGTTCTTC
>TRBJ2-7|-|TRBV27|TRBD2
CASRIIAGATYEQYF
TGTGCCAGCAGAATTATAGCGGGGGCTACCTACGAGCAGTACTTC
>TRBJ2-1|once|TRBV7-2|TRBD2
CASSFSGGMNEQFF
TGTGCCAGCAGCTTTAGCGGGGGGATGAATGAGCAGTTCTTC
>TRBJ1-6|-|TRBV27|TRBD1
CASSPLQGAYSPLHF
TGTGCCAGCAGCCCTCTTCAGGGGGCCTATTCACCCCTCCACTTT
>TRBJ1-5|-|TRBV19|-
CASSIDLRSAGRHQPQHF
TGTGCCAGTAGTATAGATCTGAGATCAGCAGGGCGCCATCAGCCCCAGCATTTT
>TRBJ2-2|-|TRBV10-3|TRBD1
CAISARWDREVTGELFF
TGTGCCATCAGTGCCAGATGGGACAGGGAAGTGACCGGGGAGCTGTTTTTT
>TRBJ2-7|-|TRBV5-1|TRBD1
CASSHKGQTYEQYF
TGCGCCAGCAGCCACAAGGGACAGACCTACGAGCAGTACTTC
>TRBJ1-2|-|TRBV15|TRBD1
CATTLLTGAGYTF
TGTGCCACCACACTATTAACAGGGGCGGGCTACACCTTC
>TRBJ1-2|-|TRBV5-1|TRBD1
CASSNPTGGARGYTF
TGCGCCAGCAGCAACCCGACAGGGGGCGCGAGGGGCTACACCTTC
>TRBJ1-3|-|TRBV30|-
CAWTGQGISGNTIYF
TGTGCCTGGACAGGGCAGGGAATCTCTGGAAACACCATATATTTT
>TRBJ2-7|-|TRBV7-2|-
CASSLASSGGEQYF
TGTGCCAGCAGCTTAGCGTCCTCCGGGGGAGAGCAGTACTTC
>TRBJ2-3|-|TRBV6-1|TRBD2
CASRGVGPSTDTQYF
TGTGCCAGCCGGGGGGTGGGACCCAGCACAGATACGCAGTATTTT
>TRBJ1-2|-|TRBV5-1|-
CASSLSTATYGYTF
TGCGCCAGCAGCTTGTCGACAGCCACCTATGGCTACACCTTC
>TRBJ1-2|-|TRBV5-6|-
CASSQLSGYGYTF
TGTGCCAGCAGTCAACTTAGCGGGTATGGCTACACCTTC